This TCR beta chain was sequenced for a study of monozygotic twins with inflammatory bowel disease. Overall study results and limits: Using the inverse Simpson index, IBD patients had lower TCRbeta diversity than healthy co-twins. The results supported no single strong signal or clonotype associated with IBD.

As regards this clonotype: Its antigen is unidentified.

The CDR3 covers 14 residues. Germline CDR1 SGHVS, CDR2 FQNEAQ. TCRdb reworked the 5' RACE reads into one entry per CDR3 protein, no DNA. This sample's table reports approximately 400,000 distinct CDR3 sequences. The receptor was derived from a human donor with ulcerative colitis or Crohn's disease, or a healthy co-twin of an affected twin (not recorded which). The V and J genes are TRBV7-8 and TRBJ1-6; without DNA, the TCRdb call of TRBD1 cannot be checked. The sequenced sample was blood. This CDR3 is CASSLEGGSSPLHF.